This T cell receptor beta chain stems from a study of Graves' ophthalmopathy and Graves' hyperthyroidism. About this clonotype itself: Its antigen is undetermined.

The study's findings and limits: The model's ophthalmopathy progression predictions had more than 55% sensitivity and approximately 72% specificity. Most expanded thyroid clonotypes above 0.001 frequency also appeared in blood.

The authors amplified TCR beta CDR3 regions from RNA transcripts. HTBI-primed RT-PCR formed the first round, and a multiplex PCR formed the second. TCRdb re-called the multiplex PCR reads through MiXCR, storing one row per CDR3 protein. The repertoire holds 500,000 to 700,000 distinct CDR3 sequences, about 35% seen once, with around 4% in the top ten. Patients were diagnosed from clinical symptoms, serum thyroxine, TRAb, thyroid ultrasound and orbital computed tomography. Sample: peripheral blood or thyroid tissue (not recorded which). This clonotype originated in an adult man with Graves' hyperthyroidism.

CDR3 sequence reads: CASSPGTSGRSLSGEQFF. In nucleotides, the CDR3 is TGTGCCAGCAGCCCCGGGACTAGCGGGAGAAGTCTAAGCGGAGAGCAGTTCTTC. This chain uses TRBV7-2 with TRBJ2-7, with 14 nucleotides matching TRBD2. The J call may be wrong; the DNA end is better matched by TRBJ2-1. Germline lookup yields CDR1 SGHTA and CDR2 FQGNSA. The CDR3 is 18 amino acids.